This T cell receptor beta chain was retrieved from a study of shared clonotypes between healthy human individuals. As for the study in general: Donors had three CD4 naive, three CD4 memory, two CD8 naive and one CD8 memory plate apiece. Study-wide results and limits: Sharing across four donors was highest in naive CD4 (around 5%) and lowest in memory CD8 (roughly 0.4%).

With regard to this clone: Its antigen is still unknown.

Produced via immunoSEQ multiplex PCR; TCRdb's table is partial and in-frame only. The sample consists of roughly 2,000,000 clones, about 95% of them appearing once. Naive CD8 cells comprised CD45RO-negative, CCR7-positively selected cells, excluding terminally differentiated effector memory CD45RA+ cells. The TCR originated in a man between 18 and 29 years old in good health. The specimen was naive CD8+ T cells sorted from blood.

The CDR3 DNA reads as TGTGCCAGCAGCTTAAGTGCTAGCGCCACTGCGGGAGATACGCAGTATTTT. Its translation is CASSLSASATAGDTQYF. The chain has TRBV7-9 and TRBJ2-3; D possibly corresponds to TRBD2 (6 bases). This CDR3 has 17 residues. Between the trimmed V and J ends, which lost 2 bases and 5 bases, there was a span of 20 bases. Germline CDR1 SEHNR, CDR2 FQNEAQ (reference sequence).